This entry lists 9 T cell receptor beta chains sequenced from one sample in a study of vaccination effects on CD4 cells after COVID-19. Profiled with immunoSEQ multiplex PCR; TCRdb holds only in-frame clones, not every one. The sample holds approximately 61,000 clones, 55% to 85% seen once. These TCRs' antigens remain unknown. Before sequencing took place, the ViraFEST assay used viral peptide pools to expand antigen-specific CD4+ T cells. Upon completion of about 10 days in culture, CD4+ T cells were isolated. Two-dose BNT162b2 or mRNA-1273 vaccination was given to participants. The source material was CD4+ T cells from PBMCs cultured with HCoV-229E spike peptides, sampled after COVID-19 vaccination. These receptor sequences come from a human donor who received a COVID-19 vaccine.

The rearrangement links TRBV12-3 or TRBV12-4 to TRBJ2-5; D is uncertain. The CDR3 covers 13 residues. Trimming cost V 2 bases and J 3 bases, with 7 bases left between them. This CDR3 reads CASSLTRKETQYF. The CDR3 DNA follows: TGTGCCAGCAGTTTAACCAGAAAAGAGACCCAGTACTTC.

The chain links TRBV2 to TRBJ1-6; D unresolved. The germline V gene has CDR1 SNHLY and CDR2 FYNNEI. The CDR3 extends over 14 amino acids. V was pared by 3 bases and J by 10 bases, with 13 bases between. CDR3 sequence: CASSDLGIGSPLHF. The CDR3 DNA sequence: TGTGCCAGCAGTGATTTAGGGATCGGATCACCCCTCCACTTT.

This chain uses TRBV4-1 with TRBJ1-1; 7 nucleotides align to TRBD1. Trimming took 3 bases from V and 4 from J; bases not matched to a gene: 8. The CDR3 is 15 amino acids. Per germline, CDR1 MGHRA and CDR2 YSYEKL. As DNA, the CDR3 is TGCGCCAGCAGCCACCCCGACAGGGTGGGCACTGAAGCTTTCTTT. Translation: CASSHPDRVGTEAFF.

The chain employs TRBV5-1 and TRBJ2-3, with D perhaps assigned TRBD1 or TRBD2 (5 bases each). CDR3 length: 16 residues. Germline lookup yields CDR1 SGHRS and CDR2 YFSETQ. V lost 4 bases to trimming and J lost 7 bases, with 22 bases between them. This chain's CDR3 is CASSLPPGPQMNTQYF. The CDR3 DNA follows: TGCGCCAGCAGCCTCCCGCCGGGACCCCAGATGAATACGCAGTATTTT.

The V call is TRBV18, the J call TRBJ2-5; D unclear. The CDR3 has 12 amino acids. Trimming shortened V by 8 bases and J by 2 bases, and 9 bases separated the two germline ends. Germline V CDR1 and CDR2: KGHSH, LQKENI. CDR3 bases: TGTGCCAGCCACGGATGGCAAGAGACCCAGTACTTC. Translation: CASHGWQETQYF.

The chain links TRBV11-2 to TRBJ1-2, with D unresolved. The V and J ends lost 5 bases and 3 bases respectively, with 10 bases between them. This CDR3 region has 13 residues. Per germline, CDR1 SGHAT and CDR2 FQNNGV. The CDR3 DNA follows: TGTGCCAGCAGCAACCTGAGGGACTATGGCTACACCTTC. Amino acids: CASSNLRDYGYTF.

J is TRBJ1-1 and V is TRBV7-3, with D possibly TRBD1 on 5 matching bases. Trimming pared 1 base from V and 1 base from J, leaving 10 bases between. CDR1 SGHTA and CDR2 FQGTGA come from the germline V gene. The CDR3 extends over 15 amino acids. CDR3 protein: CASSLMAQGNTEAFF. Here the CDR3 DNA reads TGTGCCAGCAGCTTAATGGCCCAGGGGAACACTGAAGCTTTCTTT.

V is TRBV3-1 (or the pseudogene TRBV3-2) and J is TRBJ1-4; D gene ambiguous. V was trimmed by 1 base and J by 8 bases, leaving 11 bases between them. Germline CDR1 LGHDT, CDR2 YNNKEL (reference sequence). CDR3 length equals 14 residues. CDR3 protein: CASSQARLVEKLFF. CDR3 in DNA: TGTGCCAGCAGCCAAGCCCGTCTGGTCGAAAAACTGTTTTTT.

The chain combines TRBV2 with TRBJ1-2, with D unresolved. Per germline, CDR1 SNHLY and CDR2 FYNNEI. Between the trimmed V and J ends, which lost 8 bases and 8 bases, there was a span of 24 bases. This CDR3 contains 15 residues. The CDR3 protein is CASHLETGSTSGYTF. DNA for the CDR3: TGTGCCAGCCACTTAGAGACCGGTTCCACGTCCGGCTACACCTTC.